This T cell receptor beta chain was captured by sequencing in a study of shared clonotypes between healthy human individuals. Study background: A couple of women and a few men aged 18 to 49 made up the donors. Findings and caveats of the study: The study found about 5% of naive CD4 clonotypes shared across a few donors. Clonotype sharing among donors was thought likely to change with sequencing depth.

Repertoires were generated with immunoSEQ multiplex PCR, while TCRdb's copy carries only in-frame clones and drops some. The table includes roughly 2 million clones, about 95% detected once. V lost 0 bases and J lost 5; bases outside the gene matches: 8. CDR3 size: 16 residues. Per the germline V gene, CDR1 is SGHDT and CDR2 is YYEEEE. For this clone: Its specificity is not known.

Naive CD8 cells were CD45RO-negative, positively selected for CCR7, excluding terminally differentiated effector memory CD45RA+ cells. The receptor comes from a man between 18 and 29 years old in good health. The sample taken for sequencing was naive CD8+ T cells sorted from blood. The gene calls are TRBV5-6 and TRBJ1-1; 9 bases agree with TRBD1. The CDR3 is CASSLAPGQGGTEAFF. CDR3 coding DNA: TGTGCCAGCAGCTTGGCCCCGGGACAGGGAGGTACTGAAGCTTTCTTT.